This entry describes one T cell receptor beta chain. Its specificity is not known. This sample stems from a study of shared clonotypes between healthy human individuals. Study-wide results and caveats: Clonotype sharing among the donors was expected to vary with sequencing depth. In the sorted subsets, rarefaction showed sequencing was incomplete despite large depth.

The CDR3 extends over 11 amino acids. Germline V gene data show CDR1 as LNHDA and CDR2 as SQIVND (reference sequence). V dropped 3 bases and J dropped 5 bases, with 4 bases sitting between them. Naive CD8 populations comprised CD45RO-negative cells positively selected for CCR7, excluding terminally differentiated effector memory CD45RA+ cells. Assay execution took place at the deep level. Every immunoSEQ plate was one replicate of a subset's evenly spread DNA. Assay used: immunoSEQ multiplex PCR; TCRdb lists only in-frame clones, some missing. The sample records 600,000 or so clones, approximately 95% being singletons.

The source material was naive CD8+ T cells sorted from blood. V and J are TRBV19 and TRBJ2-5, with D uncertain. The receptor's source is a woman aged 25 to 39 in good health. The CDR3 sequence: CASSMLETQYF. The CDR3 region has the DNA TGTGCCAGTAGTATGCTGGAGACCCAGTACTTC. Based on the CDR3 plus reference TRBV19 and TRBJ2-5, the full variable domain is DGGITQSPKYLFRKEGQNVTLSCEQNLNHDAMYWYRQDPGQGLRLIYYSQIVNDFQKGDIAEGYSVSREKKESFPLTVTSAQKNPTAFYLCASSMLETQYFGPGTRLLVL.